The 2 T cell receptor beta chains listed next were all sequenced from one sample in a study of type 1 regulatory T cells. These receptors have no known antigen. Each CDR3 protein is one row after TCRdb ran MiXCR on the reads. The table records fewer than 25,000 distinct CDR3 sequences, around 43% of them present only once. Material for sequencing was cultured T cells, either the whole culture or a sorted T cell fraction (not recorded which). The receptors come from a human donor in good health.

The rearrangement uses TRBV20-1 and TRBJ2-7, with unresolved D. The germline gives CDR1 DFQATT, CDR2 SNEGSKA (reference sequence). This CDR3 spans 15 amino acids. V dropped 0 bases and J dropped 0 bases, with 12 bases sitting between them. In nucleotides, the CDR3 is TGCAGTGCTAGAGATCGAATACTGCCCTCCTACGAGCAGTACTTC. It specifies CSARDRILPSYEQYF.

Only a few counts were recorded for this clonotype. The V gene is TRBV7-3, the J gene TRBJ1-4; D might be TRBD1 (6 bases). This CDR3 comprises 13 residues. V gave up 5 bases and J gave up 13 bases, with 17 bases separating them. Germline V gene sequence: CDR1 SGHTA, CDR2 FQGTGA. This CDR3 reads CASSRQTGSALFF. The CDR3 coding sequence is TGTGCCAGCAGCCGACAAACAGGGTCCGCACTGTTTTTT. The full variable domain, completed using reference TRBV7-3 and TRBJ1-4, is GAGVSQTPSNKVTEKGKYVELRCDPISGHTALYWYRQSLGQGPEFLIYFQGTGAADDSGLPNDRFFAVRPEGSVSTLKIQRTERGDSAVYLCASSRQTGSALFFGSGTQLSVL.